The 2 T cell receptor beta chains listed next were all sequenced from one sample in a study of glioma-infiltrating T cells after dendritic cell vaccination. Time point defined: after dendritic cell vaccination, including at tumor progression/relapse. Libraries were prepared by immunoSEQ multiplex PCR; TCRdb keeps only in-frame clonotypes and omits some of them. This sample has roughly 50,000 clones, with around nine tenths found just once. This material consisted of blood, taken after dendritic cell vaccination. All receptors come from a human donor with glioblastoma.

The chain joins TRBV6-6 to TRBJ1-2; D not certain. Germline loops: CDR1 MNHNY, CDR2 SVGAGI (reference sequence). The CDR3 is made up of 14 amino acids. Trimming left V 10 bases short and J 8 bases short, with 23 bases between. For the CDR3, the DNA is TGTGCCACCGGAAGATCGCAGGCTCCGGGGGGCTACACCTTC. Translation: CATGRSQAPGGYTF.

The chain uses TRBV19 and TRBJ2-1; tentatively, D is TRBD1 (7 bases). CDR3 length: 16 amino acids. The V end lost 9 bases, the J end lost 15 bases, and 33 bases lay between the germline ends. CDR1 LNHDA and CDR2 SQIVND come from the germline V gene (reference sequence). DNA for the CDR3: TGTGCCAGCGGGGCGGCGGGGACAGCACGATCAAGTCGGCGGTTCTTC. Its protein product is CASGAAGTARSSRRFF.